This entry lists 14 T cell receptor beta chains sequenced from one sample in a study of read filtering for tumor transcriptome and immune sequencing. From approximately 430 ng of RNA, a library with molecular barcoded alpha/delta and beta/gamma adaptors was made. TCRdb used MiXCR to reprocess the reads, holding one entry per CDR3 protein. This table holds around 130,000 distinct CDR3 sequences, about 12% found once. Input material: a population of CD138-negative cells sorted from bone marrow. These receptors came from a donor at least 40 years old with multiple myeloma.

There are many counts of this clonotype. V usage is TRBV27 and J usage is TRBJ2-7; 10 bases fit TRBD2. V lost 5 bases to trimming and J lost 7 bases; unmatched junction nucleotides: 5. The CDR3 sequence is 13 residues long. Germline lookup yields CDR1 MNHEY and CDR2 SMNVEV (reference sequence). CDR3 sequence reads: CASSPRTSGEQYF. CDR3 in DNA: TGTGCCAGCAGTCCACGGACTAGCGGTGAGCAGTACTTC.

This clonotype was detected many times. This chain links TRBV19 with TRBJ1-6; the D is unclear. This CDR3 is 14 amino acids long. CDR1 is LNHDA, CDR2 SQIVND, per germline (reference sequence). Trimming pared 5 bases from V and 7 bases from J, leaving 12 bases between. CDR3 loop: CASSPGMRNSPLHF. CDR3 nucleotides: TGTGCCAGTAGTCCCGGTATGAGGAATTCACCCCTCCACTTT.

With regard to this clonotype: A much larger clone sits a single nucleotide away, making a read error possible. The chain is built from TRBV7-6 and TRBJ2-1; a weak D match, TRBD1 (6 bases). The CDR3 is 11 residues long. Germline CDR1 SGHVS, CDR2 FNYEAQ. The CDR3 DNA reads TGTGTCAGCCAGGGGCTCAATGAGCAGTTCTTC. The encoded protein is CVSQGLNEQFF.

This clonotype was seen at least ten times. This chain joins TRBV7-8 and TRBJ2-1; D is possibly TRBD1 or TRBD2 (5 bases each). CDR1 is SGHVS, CDR2 FQNEAQ, per germline. The CDR3 runs to 13 residues. V lost 5 bases to trimming and J lost 6 bases, with 11 bases between them. This CDR3 is CASSLGPGNEQFF. DNA of the CDR3: TGTGCCAGCAGCCTGGGACCGGGCAATGAGCAGTTCTTC.

At least ten counts were recorded for this clonotype. The chain links TRBV5-1 to TRBJ2-1; 8 nucleotides align to TRBD1. This CDR3 is built from 15 residues. The V segment lost 2 bases and the J segment 0 bases; nucleotides outside the gene matches: 1. The germline gives CDR1 SGHRS, CDR2 YFSETQ. For the CDR3, the DNA is TGCGCCAGCAGCTTTCAGGGGGCCTCCTACAATGAGCAGTTCTTC. This encodes CASSFQGASYNEQFF.

In its sample, this clonotype was seen many times. The rearrangement links TRBV12-3 or TRBV12-4 to TRBJ1-1; D not certain. The CDR3 extends over 15 amino acids. V gave up 5 bases and J gave up 1 base, with 14 bases separating them. The DNA of the CDR3 is TGTGCCAGCAGTCCCCGGGGATCAGAGAACACTGAAGCTTTCTTT. This encodes CASSPRGSENTEAFF.

This clonotype was detected only a few times. The rearrangement uses TRBV14 and TRBJ2-5; possible D gene TRBD2, 5 bases. The ends were cut back, 0 bases at V and 4 bases at J, with 12 bases in the middle. Germline V CDR1 and CDR2: SGHDN, FVKESK. The CDR3 contains 15 residues. This CDR3 is CASSQDRSGRETQYF. Here the CDR3 DNA reads TGTGCCAGCAGCCAAGATCGGAGCGGAAGAGAGACCCAGTACTTC.

This clonotype came up many times. The chain carries TRBV2 and TRBJ1-5; D gene unclear. CDR3 length: 12 amino acids. Trimming took off 3 bases at V and 6 bases at J, with 6 bases between the two ends. The germline V gene has CDR1 SNHLY and CDR2 FYNNEI. The CDR3 protein is CASSDLGQPQHF. CDR3 sequence (DNA): TGTGCCAGCAGTGATTTAGGTCAGCCCCAGCATTTT.

A few counts support this clonotype. V gene TRBV20-1 combines with J gene TRBJ2-1; TRBD2 is a possible D gene (6 bases). This CDR3 region has 13 residues. Trimming removed 6 bases at V and 9 bases at J, with 18 bases between. Germline V gives CDR1 DFQATT, CDR2 SNEGSKA (reference sequence). DNA for the CDR3: TGCAGTGCAGGACTCGGGGCCGGGAGTGAGCAGTTCTTC. Amino acids: CSAGLGAGSEQFF.

This clonotype appeared many times. The gene calls are TRBV11-1 and TRBJ2-7; D gene ambiguous. CDR1 SGHAT and CDR2 FQDESV come from the germline V gene (reference sequence). The CDR3 contains 14 residues. V lost 6 bases and J lost 4, with 16 bases in between. CDR3 sequence (DNA): TGTGCCAGCAGATCCATTCTAGGGTCTTACGAGCAGTACTTC. This gives the protein CASRSILGSYEQYF.

This clonotype was counted between two and nine times. This chain joins TRBV20-1 and TRBJ2-5; 8 bases are a match to TRBD2. Unmatched junction bases numbered 4, after V lost 6 bases and J lost 4 bases. Germline lookup yields CDR1 DFQATT and CDR2 SNEGSKA (reference sequence). The CDR3 extends over 12 amino acids. The CDR3 coding sequence is TGCAGTGCCACACGGGAGGGAGAGACCCAGTACTTC. As protein: CSATREGETQYF.

This clonotype was seen only a few times. A much larger clone differs from this one at a single base, so this may be a read error. The CDR3 ends on some other residue instead of the conserved phenylalanine or tryptophan, so this is likely a read error. This chain links TRBV5-1 with TRBJ2-2, with D possibly matching TRBD1 (5 bases). CDR1 is SGHRS and CDR2 is YFSETQ in the germline V gene. The CDR3 extends over 14 amino acids. V was pared by 4 bases and J by 1 base, with 8 bases between. The CDR3 sequence: CASSQGQNTGELFI. DNA for the CDR3: TGCGCCAGCAGCCAAGGACAGAACACCGGGGAGCTGTTTATT.

This clonotype was detected many times. The chain is built from TRBV7-9 and TRBJ2-1; possible D gene TRBD1, 5 bases. Trimming pared 5 bases from V and 6 bases from J, leaving 14 bases between. The CDR3 runs to 14 residues. Germline CDR1 and CDR2: SEHNR and FQNEAQ (reference sequence). The CDR3 DNA sequence: TGTGCCAGCAGCGCGCCGGACATCGCCAATGAGCAGTTCTTC. Translated: CASSAPDIANEQFF. Filled out from reference TRBV7-9 and TRBJ2-1, the complete variable domain reads DTGVSQNPRHKITKRGQNVTFRCDPISEHNRLYWYRQTLGQGPEFLTYFQNEAQLEKSRLLSDRFSAERPKGSFSTLEIQRTEQGDSAMYLCASSAPDIANEQFFGPGTRLTVL.

This clonotype has ten or more counts. This chain connects TRBV2 to TRBJ2-1; 9 bases match TRBD2. The V segment lost 7 bases and the J segment 6 bases; nucleotides outside the gene matches: 7. This CDR3 is built from 14 residues. In germline, CDR1 is SNHLY, CDR2 FYNNEI. CDR3 sequence reads: CASKSREGPNEQFF. CDR3 nucleotide sequence: TGTGCCAGCAAATCGCGGGAGGGCCCCAATGAGCAGTTCTTC.